This TCR beta chain was profiled in a study of blood T cell repertoires in COVID-19. Overall study: COVID-19 samples, acute and convalescent, were from the United States, Italy and Spain. The analysed material was cDNA or gDNA that came from T cells, B-cell-depleted T cells, or PBMCs.

The CDR3 is 17 amino acids. V dropped 4 bases and J dropped 1; count of bases not matched to a gene: 10. CDR1 is SEHNR and CDR2 is FQNEAQ in the germline V gene (reference sequence). In the original processing: Reference gene primer amplification gave estimated nucleated cell counts. TCRdb keeps only in-frame clones here, not all; method: immunoSEQ multiplex PCR. V and J calls and clone size are as listed in that table; D and trimming were resolved from the DNA. The data contain over 150,000 clones, around 79% of them singletons. The source material was peripheral blood. This clonotype was sampled from a woman aged 45 to 65 with acute or convalescent COVID-19. The chain couples TRBV7-9 to TRBJ2-7; 10 bases fit TRBD2. CDR3 in amino acids: CASSSVASGSGSYEQYF. Written as DNA, the CDR3 is TGTGCCAGCAGCTCGGTGGCTAGCGGGAGTGGATCCTACGAGCAGTACTTC.